This T cell receptor beta chain appears in the sequencing data of a study of cytomegalovirus exposure and HLA in healthy donors. Study-wide context: An earlier analysis identified more than 90 million unique TCR beta sequences in 150 million to 200 million T cells. Study findings and constraints: As confirmed in vitro, a few CMV-associated chains were specific for CMV antigens.

Details on this clone: Its antigen remains unidentified.

Primers for the PCR totalled 60 Vbeta and 13 Jbeta. Repertoires were generated with immunoSEQ multiplex PCR, while TCRdb's copy carries only in-frame clones and drops some. The table includes about 160,000 clones, roughly 87% detected once. This CDR3 comprises 15 residues. With V trimmed by 4 bases and J by 1 base, 6 bases remained unmatched. Per germline, CDR1 SGHKS and CDR2 YYEKEE (reference sequence). The clonotype originates from a woman in her 30s in good health and CMV-seronegative. Sequences were obtained from PBMCs. This sequence joins TRBV5-5 and TRBJ1-2; 8 bases are a match to TRBD1. The CDR3 DNA follows: TGTGCCAGCAGCCCAGGGGGCGCTTATAACTATGGCTACACCTTC. Translating it yields CASSPGGAYNYGYTF.